The next 9 T cell receptor beta chains were all read from a single sample in a study of shared clonotypes between healthy human individuals. This table comes from immunoSEQ multiplex PCR, and its TCRdb copy is limited to in-frame clones, with some not included. Among a few million clones, 85% to 95% were seen once, and the ten largest hold 0.39%. Sample: naive CD4+ T cells from PBMCs. Specified subset: CD45RA+ positively selected. These receptors were collected from a man aged 18 to 35 in good health. Some clones in this sample may be carry-over from other donors' samples.

The chain recombines TRBV27 with TRBJ2-7; no clear D gene. Trimming pared 3 bases from V and 0 bases from J, leaving 9 bases between. The CDR3 loop spans 14 amino acids. CDR1 MNHEY and CDR2 SMNVEV come from the germline V gene (reference sequence). The CDR3 DNA is TGTGCCAGCAGTTTTAAGGTGAGCTCCTACGAGCAGTACTTC. Its translation is CASSFKVSSYEQYF.

The chain is built from TRBV14 and TRBJ2-7; 14 bases map to TRBD2. V lost 4 bases to trimming and J lost 5 bases; unmatched junction nucleotides: 10. Germline CDR1 is SGHDN and CDR2 is FVKESK. This CDR3 spans 17 amino acids. This CDR3 is CASSRKTSGRALDEQYF. Written as DNA, the CDR3 is TGTGCCAGCAGCCGAAAGACTAGCGGGAGGGCCTTGGACGAGCAGTACTTC.

Comment on this clone: This sample includes further DNA sequences coding for the same CDR3. The rearrangement uses TRBV9 and TRBJ2-7, with 10 positions matching TRBD2. The CDR3 spans 15 residues. Germline CDR1 and CDR2: SGDLS and YYNGEE. After removal of 2 bases from V and 2 bases from J, the junction contained 4 bases not matched to a gene. DNA for the CDR3: TGTGCCAGCAGCGTCTCCGGGACTAGCGCCTACGAGCAGTACTTC. Translated: CASSVSGTSAYEQYF.

V usage is TRBV7-8 and J usage is TRBJ1-5; 8 bases are shared with TRBD1. This CDR3 has 15 amino acids. V lost 7 bases and J lost 5; bases outside the gene matches: 10. Germline loops: CDR1 SGHVS, CDR2 FQNEAQ. CDR3 amino acids: CASNPLSGGDQPQHF. The CDR3 region has the DNA TGTGCCAGCAACCCCTTGTCAGGGGGCGATCAGCCCCAGCATTTT.

The rearrangement links TRBV9 to TRBJ2-2; D is undetermined. CDR1 and CDR2 from the germline V gene are SGDLS and YYNGEE. Trimming took off 3 bases at V and 0 bases at J, with 9 bases between the two ends. The CDR3 is made up of 15 amino acids. The CDR3 here is CASSAQVTNTGELFF. DNA for the CDR3: TGTGCCAGCAGCGCCCAGGTCACGAACACCGGGGAGCTGTTTTTT.

The chain uses TRBV28 and TRBJ1-2; 9 nucleotides match TRBD1. With V trimmed by 6 bases and J by 7 bases, 3 bases remained unmatched. The CDR3 is 12 residues long. Germline values: CDR1 MDHEN, CDR2 SYDVKM. The CDR3 DNA sequence: TGTGCCAGCAGACAGGGGGCGCGTGGCTACACCTTC. It specifies CASRQGARGYTF.

The chain uses TRBV6-1 and TRBJ1-1; 10 bases fit TRBD1. This CDR3 contains 15 residues. J lost 5 bases, V lost 2 bases, and 5 bases had no gene match. Germline CDR1 and CDR2: MNHNS and SASEGT. CDR3 nucleotides: TGTGCCAGCAGTGAAATAAGGACAGGGGGGACTGAAGCTTTCTTT. Amino acid sequence: CASSEIRTGGTEAFF.

V is TRBV29-1 and J is TRBJ1-5; no firm D call. This CDR3 comprises 13 residues. V lost 7 bases and J lost 2, with 12 bases in between. The germline V gene has CDR1 SQVTM and CDR2 ANQGSEA. CDR3 nucleotide sequence: TGCAGCGCCGGTAAAGGTGGCAATCAGCCCCAGCATTTT. This translates into CSAGKGGNQPQHF.

This sequence joins TRBV10-1 and TRBJ1-2; a weak D match, TRBD1 (6 bases). Per germline, CDR1 WNHNN and CDR2 SYGVQD (reference sequence). Trimming removed 3 bases at V and 8 bases at J, with 13 bases between. CDR3 length equals 13 residues. CDR3 amino acids: CASSDNRASGYTF. CDR3 DNA: TGCGCCAGCAGTGATAACAGGGCTAGCGGCTACACCTTC.